The TCR beta chain described here comes from a study of T cell changes during pregnancy in multiple sclerosis. The V gene end was trimmed by 5 bases and the J gene end by 4 bases; junction bases not matched to a gene: 4. Germline V gene data show CDR1 as SGHNT and CDR2 as YENEEA. This CDR3 region has 15 residues. Sequencing was performed with immunoSEQ multiplex PCR; in TCRdb, only in-frame clones are kept and a portion is missing. The sample yields approximately 97,000 clones, approximately 90% seen once. This rearrangement joins TRBV11-3 to TRBJ2-1; TRBD2 matches at 11 bases. The receptor was derived from a female donor in good health, enrolled as a control in a pregnancy study. The sample here was peripheral blood, taken in the second trimester of pregnancy. CDR3 loop: CASSPGLAVYNEQFF. DNA for the CDR3: TGTGCCAGCAGCCCGGGACTAGCGGTTTACAATGAGCAGTTCTTC.